This is a list of T cell receptor beta chains from one sample in a study of T cells in Graves' hyperthyroidism and ophthalmopathy. TCRdb re-called the multiplex PCR reads through MiXCR, storing one row per CDR3 protein. The sample consists of fewer than 250,000 distinct CDR3 sequences, about a sixth of them appearing once. The sequenced sample was blood. Every receptor here comes from a young woman with Graves' ophthalmopathy. Both conserved end residues are part of each CDR3. Each record gives: D gene, J gene, V gene, clone size, CDR3 DNA, CDR3 protein. A D gene is named only where the DNA matches it firmly. Clone size appears in some rows only: once, few, many, or a class for an expanded clone.

NA TRBJ2-2 TRBV4-1 few TGCGCCAGCAGCCAAGGGGACGGCACGAACACCGGGGAGCTGTTTTTT CASSQGDGTNTGELFF
NA TRBJ1-5 TRBV5-6 NA TGTGCCAGCAGCTTGAGGGGAGATTATAGCAATCAGCCCCAGCATTTT CASSLRGDYSNQPQHF
TRBD2 TRBJ2-2 TRBV18 many TGTGCCAGCTCACCACGCCTAGCGGACCCGAACACCGGGGAGCTGTTTTTT CASSPRLADPNTGELFF
NA TRBJ2-5 TRBV4-1 many TGCGCCAGCAGCAGGACAGACAGCGCCGGGGGAGAGACCCAGTACTTC CASSRTDSAGGETQYF
TRBD1 TRBJ1-2 TRBV6-2/TRBV6-3 many TGTGCCAGCAGTTCCCAGGTTCGGACAGGGTATGGCTACACCTTC CASSSQVRTGYGYTF
TRBD1 TRBJ1-1 TRBV7-6 many TGTGCCAGCAGCGCCGGGACAGTGAACACTGAAGCTTTCTTT CASSAGTVNTEAFF
TRBD2 TRBJ2-7 TRBV12-3/TRBV12-4 many TGTGCCAGCAGTTGGGAAGGGGCGGGGGGCCCGTACGAGCAGTACTTC CASSWEGAGGPYEQYF
NA TRBJ2-2 TRBV3-1 many TGTGCCAGCAGCCAAGTGGCCAGGATAACGAACACCGGGGAGCTGTTTTTT CASSQVARITNTGELFF
TRBD2 TRBJ2-7 TRBV6-1 many TGTGCCAGCAGTGGGACTAGCGGGGGGCGGTACGAGCAGTACTTC CASSGTSGGRYEQYF
TRBD2 TRBJ2-2 TRBV11-2 many TGTGCCAGCAGTTCGGGGGGGCCCTTTGCGAACACCGGGGAGCTGTTTTTT CASSSGGPFANTGELFF
NA TRBJ2-1 TRBV27 many TGTGCCAGCCGATTTTTGGGGAGAAAGAAAGGGTACAATGAGCAGTTCTTC CASRFLGRKKGYNEQFF
TRBD1 TRBJ1-1 TRBV7-3 once TGTGCCAGCGGACAGGGCCAAGCTTTCTTT CASGQGQAFF
NA TRBJ2-7 TRBV6-1 many TGTGCCAGCAGACGGGCACCCCGGCACGAGCAGTACTTC CASRRAPRHEQYF
NA TRBJ2-2 TRBV6-1 many TGTGCCGGCAAAACCGTCGGGGAGCTGTTTTTT CAGKTVGELFF
NA TRBJ2-1 TRBV2 many TGTGCCAGCAGTGAAGCGAAGCTAAACAATGAGCAGTTCTTC CASSEAKLNNEQFF
NA TRBJ2-7 TRBV12-3/TRBV12-4 NA TGTGCCAGCAGTTCCCGCGGGGATCCGAGCTCCTACGAGCAGTACTTC CASSSRGDPSSYEQYF
NA TRBJ1-5 TRBV7-3 many TGTGCCAGCAGCAATCATACAGGGATGAATCAGCCCCAGCATTTT CASSNHTGMNQPQHF
NA TRBJ2-7 TRBV13 many TGTGCCAGCAGCCCCGTGGGGGGACAGAGCTACGAGCAGTACTTC CASSPVGGQSYEQYF
NA TRBJ1-2 TRBV15 many TGTGCCACCAGCAGAGACGGCAGCGGTAACTATGGCTACACCTTC CATSRDGSGNYGYTF
NA TRBJ2-7 TRBV6-1 NA TGTGCCAGCAGTTGCAATAGTCAGGGTTCCTACGAGCAGTACTTC CASSCNSQGSYEQYF